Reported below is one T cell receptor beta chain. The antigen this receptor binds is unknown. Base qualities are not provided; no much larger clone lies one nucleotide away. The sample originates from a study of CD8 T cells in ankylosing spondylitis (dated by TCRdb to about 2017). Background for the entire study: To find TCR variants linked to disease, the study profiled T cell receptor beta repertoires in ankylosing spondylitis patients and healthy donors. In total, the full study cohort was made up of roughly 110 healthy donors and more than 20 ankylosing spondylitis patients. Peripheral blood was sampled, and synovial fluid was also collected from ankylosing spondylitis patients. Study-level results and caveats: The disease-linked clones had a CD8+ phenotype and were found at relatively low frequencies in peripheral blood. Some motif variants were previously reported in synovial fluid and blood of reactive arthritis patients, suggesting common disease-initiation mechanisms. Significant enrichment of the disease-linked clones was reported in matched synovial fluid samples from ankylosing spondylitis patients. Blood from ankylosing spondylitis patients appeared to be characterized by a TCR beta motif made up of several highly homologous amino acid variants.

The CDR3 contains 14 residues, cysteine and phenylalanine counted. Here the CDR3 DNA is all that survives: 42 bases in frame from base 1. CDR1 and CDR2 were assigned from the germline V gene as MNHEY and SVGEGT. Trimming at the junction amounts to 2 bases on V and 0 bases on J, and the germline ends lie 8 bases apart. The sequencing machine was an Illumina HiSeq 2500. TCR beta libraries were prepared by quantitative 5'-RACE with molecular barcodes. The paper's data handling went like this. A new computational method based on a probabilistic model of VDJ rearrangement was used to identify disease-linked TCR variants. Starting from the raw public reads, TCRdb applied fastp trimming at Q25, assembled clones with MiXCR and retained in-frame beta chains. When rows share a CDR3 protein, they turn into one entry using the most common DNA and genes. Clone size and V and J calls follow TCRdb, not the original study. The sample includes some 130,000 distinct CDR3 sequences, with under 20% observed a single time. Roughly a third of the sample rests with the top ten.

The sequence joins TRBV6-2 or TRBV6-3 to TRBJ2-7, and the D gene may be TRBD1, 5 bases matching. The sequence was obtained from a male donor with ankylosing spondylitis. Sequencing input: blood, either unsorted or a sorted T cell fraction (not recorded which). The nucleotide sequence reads TGTGCCAGCAGTTACCCCAGGGACTCCTACGAGCAGTACTTC. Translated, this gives CASSYPRDSYEQYF.